Each of the 7 T cell receptor beta chains below was sequenced from the same sample in a study of T cells in Graves' hyperthyroidism and ophthalmopathy. What was amplified from RNA transcripts were TCR beta CDR3 regions. Researchers ran a first-round RT-PCR on the TCR CDR3 using the HTBI primer set. TCRdb called the multiplex PCR reads again in MiXCR, with one record for every CDR3 protein. Of 300,000 to 400,000 distinct CDR3 sequences listed, 21% are singletons. The sequenced material came from blood. The receptors come from a woman aged 45-60 years with Graves' hyperthyroidism.

This clonotype was recorded only once. This chain connects TRBV7-2 to TRBJ2-5, with TRBD2 matching over 8 bases. J gave up 0 bases and V 1 base, and 1 base lay outside the gene matches. The CDR3 contains 15 residues. Per the germline V gene, CDR1 is SGHTA and CDR2 is FQGNSA. In nucleotides, the CDR3 is TGTGCCAGCAGCTTAGAGGGACTAGACCAAGAGACCCAGTACTTC. Amino acids: CASSLEGLDQETQYF.

The sample holds many counts of this clonotype. The gene calls are TRBV20-1 and TRBJ1-1; D uncertain. The CDR3 covers 11 residues. From germline, CDR1 is DFQATT and CDR2 SNEGSKA (reference sequence). V was trimmed by 2 bases and J by 1 base, leaving 2 bases between them. CDR3 nucleotides: TGCAGTGCTAGAAAGAACACTGAAGCTTTCTTT. This translates into CSARKNTEAFF.

This clonotype has at least ten counts. The CDR3 here is CASSLGTGSNYGYTF. CDR3 coding DNA: TGCGCCAGCAGCTTGGGGACAGGATCTAACTATGGCTACACCTTC. The chain employs TRBV5-1 and TRBJ1-2, with 7 bases aligning to TRBD1. CDR1 is SGHRS and CDR2 is YFSETQ in the germline V gene. V shed 0 bases and J 0 bases; nucleotides not matched to a gene: 2. CDR3 length: 15 residues.

This clonotype was picked up many times. The genes are TRBV30 and TRBJ1-2; 7 bases match TRBD1. Germline CDR1 and CDR2: GTSNPN and SVGIG (reference sequence). This CDR3 has 15 residues. V gave up 4 bases and J gave up 5 bases; unmatched junction bases: 13. CDR3 sequence reads: CAWIVGAGGQYGYTF. The CDR3 nucleotides are TGTGCCTGGATCGTAGGGGCAGGGGGACAGTATGGCTACACCTTC. The full variable domain, in which reference TRBV30 and TRBJ1-2 provide the parts outside the CDR3, is SQTIHQWPATLVQPVGSPLSLECTVEGTSNPNLYWYRQAAGRGLQLLFYSVGIGQISSEVPQNLSASRPQDRQFILSSKKLLLSDSGFYLCAWIVGAGGQYGYTFGSGTRLTVV.

This clonotype was counted between two and nine times. The rearrangement joins TRBV6-1 to TRBJ2-7; D is uncertain. The CDR3 contains 14 residues. The germline V gene encodes CDR1 MNHNS and CDR2 SASEGT. Between the trimmed V and J ends, which lost 3 bases and 5 bases, there was a span of 14 bases. CDR3 in DNA: TGTGCCAGCAGTGATACACGGACCCGGAACGAGCAGTACTTC. Protein: CASSDTRTRNEQYF.

This clonotype was seen many times. J is TRBJ1-5 and V is TRBV30; D is uncertain. CDR1 is GTSNPN and CDR2 is SVGIG in the germline V gene (reference sequence). The CDR3 is 10 amino acids. Trimming shortened V by 6 bases and J by 5 bases, and 5 bases separated the two germline ends. CDR3 in DNA: TGTGCCTGCGGTTATCAGCCCCAGCATTTT. It translates to CACGYQPQHF.

This clonotype was picked up a small number of times. The CDR3 nucleotides are TGTGCCAGCAGTTATTGGGGGGCTCAACAAGAGACCCAGTACTTC. Its protein product is CASSYWGAQQETQYF. The chain joins TRBV6-1 to TRBJ2-5, with D possibly called TRBD1 or TRBD2 (6 bases each). Germline CDR1 reads MNHNS; CDR2 reads SASEGT. The CDR3 covers 15 residues. Trimming stripped 5 bases from V and 2 bases from J, with 15 bases between.